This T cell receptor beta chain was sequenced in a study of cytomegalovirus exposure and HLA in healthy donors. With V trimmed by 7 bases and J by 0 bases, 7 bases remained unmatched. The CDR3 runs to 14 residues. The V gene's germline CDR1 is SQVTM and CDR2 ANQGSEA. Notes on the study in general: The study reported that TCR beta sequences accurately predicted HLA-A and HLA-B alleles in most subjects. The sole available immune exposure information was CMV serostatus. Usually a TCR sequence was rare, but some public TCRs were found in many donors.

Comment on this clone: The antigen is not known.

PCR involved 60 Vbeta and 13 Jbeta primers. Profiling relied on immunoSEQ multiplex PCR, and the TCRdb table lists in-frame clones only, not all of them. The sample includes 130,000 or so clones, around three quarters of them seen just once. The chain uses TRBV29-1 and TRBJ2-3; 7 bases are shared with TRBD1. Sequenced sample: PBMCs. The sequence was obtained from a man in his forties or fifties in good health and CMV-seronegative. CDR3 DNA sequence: TGCAGCGGACAGGGTTGGTTTAGCACAGATACGCAGTATTTT. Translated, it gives CSGQGWFSTDTQYF.